This T cell receptor beta chain was identified during a study of Ad26.COV2.S vaccination and SARS-CoV-2 variants. Study details: Enrolled in COV1001, the donor was in the Ad26.COV2.S trial arm, which received the vaccine.

Study results and caveats: Vaccinees showed greater spike-specific TCR breadth than placebo recipients.

Profiled with immunoSEQ multiplex PCR; TCRdb holds only in-frame clones, not every one. Of around 450,000 clones detected, 89% appear once; the ten largest clones hold over 2%. Trimming took 2 bases from V and 8 from J, leaving 10 bases between them. This CDR3 contains 13 residues. Germline CDR1 is MNHEY and CDR2 is SMNVEV (reference sequence). As regards this clone: Its antigen is currently unknown.

The treatment was: around 19 received Ad26.COV2.S at low or high dose, single or two shots; about 5 received placebo; per-sample allocation not given. All samples were drawn on day 63, counting from the first vaccine or placebo injection. The genes are TRBV27 and TRBJ2-1, with D unresolved. The TCR was taken from a person aged 18-65 years who received the Ad26.COV2.S COVID-19 vaccine or a placebo. Sequenced here: peripheral blood, sampled in a trial of Ad26.COV2.S vaccine versus placebo. The CDR3 sequence is CASSLIPGHEQFF. For the CDR3, the DNA is TGTGCCAGCAGTTTAATACCGGGTCATGAGCAGTTCTTC.